Presented here are 5 T cell receptor beta chains from one specimen sequenced in a study of cytomegalovirus exposure and HLA in healthy donors. PCR involved 60 Vbeta and 13 Jbeta primers. Method: immunoSEQ multiplex PCR; TCRdb's copy keeps in-frame clones and lacks some. This sample carries over 100,000 clones, approximately 81% of them seen once, and the ten largest clones take approximately 7%. Sequencing used PBMCs. Receptors originate from a male donor in good health and CMV-seronegative.

The chain combines TRBV7-2 with TRBJ1-2; D unresolved. Germline assignment: CDR1 SGHTA and CDR2 FQGNSA. This CDR3 contains 14 residues. Trimming stripped 6 bases from V and 9 bases from J, with 20 bases between. The CDR3 sequence is CASRKSPGSLSYTF. DNA for the CDR3: TGTGCCAGCAGAAAATCCCCGGGATCCTTGAGCTACACCTTC.

In its sample, this clone was seen a few times. The V gene is TRBV5-4, the J gene TRBJ2-7; 9 bases are a match to TRBD1. The CDR3 runs 14 residues. V lost 5 bases and J lost 4; bases outside the gene matches: 7. Germline CDR1 SGHNT, CDR2 YYREEE (reference sequence). The CDR3, as DNA: TGTGCCAGCAGTCCCGGGACAGGGATTTACGAGCAGTACTTC. The encoded protein is CASSPGTGIYEQYF.

This clone appeared a single time. V and J are TRBV7-8 and TRBJ1-1; D is perhaps TRBD1 (5 bases). CDR3 length equals 16 residues. V lost 5 bases and J 0 bases, leaving 16 bases between the germline ends. Germline CDR1 is SGHVS and CDR2 is FQNEAQ. CDR3 protein: CASSIGRVRVNTEAFF. The DNA of the CDR3 is TGTGCCAGCAGCATCGGCAGGGTAAGGGTGAACACTGAAGCTTTCTTT.

This clone was detected only a few times. The chain has TRBV4-3 and TRBJ2-3; D ambiguous. The germline gives CDR1 LGHNA, CDR2 YSLEER. CDR3 length equals 14 residues. V lost 2 bases and J 0 bases, leaving 6 bases between the germline ends. For the CDR3, the DNA is TGCGCCAGCAGCCAATCGGTTAGCACAGATACGCAGTATTTT. Translation: CASSQSVSTDTQYF.

CDR3 sequence: CASSLDRGLGYTF. For the CDR3, the DNA is TGTGCCAGCAGCCTGGACAGGGGGCTTGGCTACACCTTC. The chain uses TRBV7-8 and TRBJ1-2; TRBD1 matches 11 bases. Germline V gives CDR1 SGHVS, CDR2 FQNEAQ. The CDR3 has 13 amino acids. Trimming at V came to 5 bases and at J to 7 bases, leaving 3 bases not matched to a gene. Supplemented by reference TRBV7-8 and TRBJ1-2, the full variable domain reads GAGVSQSPRYKVAKRGQDVALRCDPISGHVSLFWYQQALGQGPEFLTYFQNEAQLDKSGLPSDRFFAERPEGSVSTLKIQRTQQEDSAVYLCASSLDRGLGYTFGSGTRLTVV.